These 5 T cell receptor beta chains were sequenced from one sample in a study of Graves' ophthalmopathy and Graves' hyperthyroidism. The sequenced template was RNA, covering the TCR beta CDR3 region. An opening RT-PCR round employed HTBI primers and preceded a second-round multiplex PCR. TCRdb itself ran the multiplex PCR reads through MiXCR, one entry per CDR3 protein. Among over a million distinct CDR3 sequences listed, about 35% were seen once. The sequenced material came from peripheral blood or thyroid tissue (not recorded which). The receptor set was obtained from an adult man with Graves' hyperthyroidism.

The chain joins TRBV25-1 to TRBJ1-4; D is unresolved. Germline V CDR1 and CDR2: MGHDK, SYGVNS. The CDR3 consists of 12 residues. The V gene lost 6 bases and the J gene lost 4 bases, with 6 bases spanning the gap. CDR3 nucleotides: TGTGCCAGCAGGGCCGTTAATGAAAAACTGTTTTTT. It specifies CASRAVNEKLFF.

The V gene is TRBV6-2 or TRBV6-3, the J gene TRBJ2-7, with 7 bases lining up with TRBD1. V dropped 5 bases and J dropped 4; count of bases not matched to a gene: 11. The length of the CDR3 is 15 residues. Germline V CDR1 and CDR2: MNHEY, SVGEGT. The CDR3 nucleotides read TGTGCCAGCAGTGTATTCCGGGACAGCCGGTACGAGCAGTACTTC. Amino acid sequence: CASSVFRDSRYEQYF.

This clonotype was recorded a few times. The chain recombines TRBV29-1 with TRBJ1-1; no definite D call. Trimming removed 1 base at V and 3 bases at J, with 15 bases between. This CDR3 has 15 residues. The V gene's germline CDR1 is SQVTM and CDR2 ANQGSEA. Here the CDR3 reads CSVEGRAPRDTEAFF. The CDR3 DNA reads TGCAGCGTTGAAGGCCGGGCCCCCCGCGACACTGAAGCTTTCTTT.

This clonotype was recorded at least ten times. J is TRBJ2-5 and V is TRBV7-9; TRBD1 or TRBD2 may be the D gene (6 bases each). The V end was cut by 4 bases, the J end by 7 bases, with 13 bases between. CDR1 SEHNR and CDR2 FQNEAQ come from the germline V gene (reference sequence). This CDR3 contains 13 residues. In DNA form, the CDR3 reads TGTGCCAGCAGCTCGGGGGCCGGTGGGACCCAGTACTTC. It codes for CASSSGAGGTQYF.

V usage is TRBV6-6 and J usage is TRBJ1-2; TRBD1 is a possible D gene (6 bases). Germline V gene data show CDR1 as MNHNY and CDR2 as SVGAGI (reference sequence). The CDR3 extends over 16 amino acids. The V end was cut by 0 bases, the J end by 8 bases, with 19 bases between. CDR3 coding DNA: TGTGCCAGCAGTTACTCATACCGGGACGGGGGCGTCGGCTACACCTTC. Its protein product is CASSYSYRDGGVGYTF.